This entry concerns a single T cell receptor (beta chain). Clones were read by immunoSEQ multiplex PCR, and TCRdb kept only the in-frame ones, dropping some. This table has roughly 200,000 clones, roughly 84% appearing once. The data are from a study of blood T cell repertoires in COVID-19. As for the study in general: T cells, B-cell-depleted T cells, or PBMCs provided the cDNA or gDNA that served as material.

This CDR3 comprises 15 residues. Germline V gene data show CDR1 as MNHEY and CDR2 as SMNVEV (reference sequence). J gave up 7 bases and V 5 bases, and 9 bases lay outside the gene matches. Enrolled during active infection, Seattle patients were then followed longitudinally. The material sequenced was peripheral blood. The chain uses TRBV27 and TRBJ2-1; TRBD2 matches 9 bases. The clonotype was recovered from an elderly woman with COVID-19, enrolled during active disease. CDR3: CASSAGTSNKNEQFF. In nucleotides, the CDR3 is TGTGCCAGCAGTGCCGGGACTAGCAATAAAAATGAGCAGTTCTTC.